The 5 T cell receptor beta chains below all came from one sample that was sequenced in a study of a mutant IDH1 vaccine in newly diagnosed glioma. What these receptors recognize is not known. Clones were read by immunoSEQ multiplex PCR, and TCRdb kept only the in-frame ones, dropping some. The repertoire holds roughly 60,000 clones, with about 74% as singletons. Time point noted: week 35, safety follow-up. A single vaccine dose contained 300 ug of mutant IDH1 20-mer peptide, and topical imiquimod was used with it. Sequencing used PBMCs, obtained from a glioma patient whose treatment included an IDH1 peptide vaccine. The receptors come from a man aged 45-65 years with glioma.

This clone was picked up a small number of times. The V call is TRBV6-5, the J call TRBJ1-1, with D uncertain. Trimming removed 2 bases from V and 6 bases from J, with 13 bases in between. The CDR3 consists of 14 residues. Germline V lookup: CDR1 MNHEY, CDR2 SVGAGI. CDR3 in amino acids: CASSYTQEKSEAFF. CDR3 sequence (DNA): TGTGCCAGCAGTTACACCCAAGAGAAATCTGAAGCTTTCTTT.

The gene calls are TRBV6-5 and TRBJ1-5, with 7 bases aligning to TRBD1. The CDR3 length is 13 residues. Germline V CDR1 and CDR2: MNHEY, SVGAGI. Germline trimming cut 5 bases from V and 11 bases from J; bases unmatched to any gene: 9. The DNA of the CDR3 is TGTGCCAGCAGTCCTCGACAGGGTTTGACCCAGCATTTT. As protein: CASSPRQGLTQHF.

V and J are TRBV6-1 and TRBJ1-3; perhaps TRBD1 as D (5 bases). The ends were cut back, 3 bases at V and 0 bases at J, with 9 bases in the middle. In germline, CDR1 is MNHNS, CDR2 SASEGT. The CDR3 extends over 15 amino acids. CDR3 DNA sequence: TGTGCCAGCAGTGATACAGGCCGCTCTGGAAACACCATATATTTT. Translating gives CASSDTGRSGNTIYF.

This clone was seen only a few times. As DNA, the CDR3 is TGTGCCAGCAGGGACGGGACAAATCAGCCCCAGCATTTT. It codes for CASRDGTNQPQHF. The gene calls are TRBV6-1 and TRBJ1-5; tentative D call: TRBD1 (6 bases). V was pared by 6 bases and J by 4 bases, with 10 bases between. In germline, CDR1 is MNHNS, CDR2 SASEGT. The CDR3 extends over 13 amino acids.

The J gene is TRBJ1-2, the V gene TRBV6-5; D ambiguous. This CDR3 is 13 amino acids long. With 6 bases removed from V and 8 bases from J, the gap between germline ends came to 16 bases. Per germline, CDR1 MNHEY and CDR2 SVGAGI. The CDR3 here is CASSRAERGGYTF. CDR3 nucleotides: TGTGCCAGCAGCCGAGCTGAGAGAGGGGGCTACACCTTC.